Listed below are T cell receptor beta chains from one sample, sequenced in a study of CD8 T cells in ankylosing spondylitis. TCRdb fed the 5' RACE reads into MiXCR, producing one record per CDR3 protein. The table records around 250,000 distinct CDR3 sequences, around 10% of them present only once. The source material was blood, either unsorted or a sorted T cell fraction (not recorded which). The receptors come from a male donor with ankylosing spondylitis or in good health (not recorded which). Both conserved end residues are part of each CDR3. The order of the fields is J gene, V gene, CDR3 protein.

J gene: TRBJ2-1
V gene: TRBV4-1
CDR3 protein: CASSQDRLAEEQFF

J gene: TRBJ2-3
V gene: TRBV20-1
CDR3 protein: CSAFHALFPQYF

J gene: TRBJ2-1
V gene: TRBV9
CDR3 protein: CASSSRFSSYNEQFF

J gene: TRBJ2-7
V gene: TRBV27
CDR3 protein: CASSSQGIAGGPEQYF

J gene: TRBJ2-2
V gene: TRBV6-4
CDR3 protein: CASSDSQVKLFF

J gene: TRBJ2-7
V gene: TRBV18
CDR3 protein: CASSPPTGGRYEQYF

J gene: TRBJ2-1
V gene: TRBV5-6
CDR3 protein: CASSPRLGRGEQFF

J gene: TRBJ1-4
V gene: TRBV7-6
CDR3 protein: CASSLQGSINEKLFF

J gene: TRBJ2-7
V gene: TRBV7-6
CDR3 protein: CASSPRPGQDYEQYF

J gene: TRBJ2-3
V gene: TRBV20-1
CDR3 protein: CSARAAWSTDTQYF

J gene: TRBJ2-7
V gene: TRBV2
CDR3 protein: CASRGLADEVGNYEQYF

J gene: TRBJ2-2
V gene: TRBV27
CDR3 protein: CASSFSFEAGPTGELFF

J gene: TRBJ1-2
V gene: TRBV6-1
CDR3 protein: CASSPSGENGYTF

J gene: TRBJ1-5
V gene: TRBV3-1
CDR3 protein: CASSQGQASNQPQHF

J gene: TRBJ2-2
V gene: TRBV5-1
CDR3 protein: CASSSLGPFTGELFF

J gene: TRBJ1-1
V gene: TRBV3-1
CDR3 protein: CASRPGRLNTEAFF

J gene: TRBJ2-3
V gene: TRBV6-5
CDR3 protein: CASRAGLAASTDTQYF

J gene: TRBJ2-1
V gene: TRBV20-1
CDR3 protein: CSAVPLGAGGLHEQFF

J gene: TRBJ2-5
V gene: TRBV14
CDR3 protein: CASSQGVGETQYF

J gene: TRBJ2-1
V gene: TRBV7-2
CDR3 protein: CASSLAGVPQFF

J gene: TRBJ2-3
V gene: TRBV24-1
CDR3 protein: CATSETGPTDTQYF

J gene: TRBJ2-7
V gene: TRBV10-2
CDR3 protein: CASGTGAGEQYF

J gene: TRBJ2-2
V gene: TRBV4-2
CDR3 protein: CASSQGGTVNGELFF